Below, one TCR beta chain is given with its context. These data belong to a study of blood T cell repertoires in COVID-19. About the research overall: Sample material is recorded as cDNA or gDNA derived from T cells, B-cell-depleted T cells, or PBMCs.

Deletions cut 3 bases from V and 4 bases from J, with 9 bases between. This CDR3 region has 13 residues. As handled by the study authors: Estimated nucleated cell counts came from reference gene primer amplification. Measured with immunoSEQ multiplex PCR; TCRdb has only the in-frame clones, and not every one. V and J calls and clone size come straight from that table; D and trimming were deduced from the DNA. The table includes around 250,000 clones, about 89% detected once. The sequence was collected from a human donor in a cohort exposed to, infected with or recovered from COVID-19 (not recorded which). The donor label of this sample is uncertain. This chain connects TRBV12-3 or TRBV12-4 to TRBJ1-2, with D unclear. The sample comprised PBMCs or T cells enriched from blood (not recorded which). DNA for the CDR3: TGTGCCAGCAGTTTTCCACAAAGCTATGGCTACACCTTC. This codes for CASSFPQSYGYTF.